The 20 T cell receptor beta chains below come from one sample, sequenced in a study of CD8+ T cells in alopecia areata. RNA was extracted and reverse transcribed into cDNA as the sequencing template. The data were produced by immunoSEQ multiplex PCR, yet TCRdb's version contains in-frame clones alone and is incomplete. The sample yields about 200,000 clones, roughly 60% seen once. Treatment indicated: oral pan-JAK inhibitor, 5-10 mg twice daily. The sample in question was CD4+ T cells sorted from blood, obtained at week 24, from a patient treated with tofacitinib. These receptors came from a human donor with alopecia areata.

There are a few counts of this clone. The chain has TRBV6-5 and TRBJ2-3; unclear D gene. The CDR3 contains 13 residues. Trimming removed 4 bases at V and 4 bases at J, with 9 bases between. In germline, CDR1 is MNHEY, CDR2 SVGAGI. Written as DNA, the CDR3 is TGTGCCAGCAGTTCCCTGTTTGCAGATACGCAGTATTTT. Translation: CASSSLFADTQYF.

CDR3 DNA sequence: TGTGCCAGCAGTCCGGACGGGCGCGATACGCAGTATTTT. This translates into CASSPDGRDTQYF. J is TRBJ2-3 and V is TRBV7-2; D not certain. V was cut by 6 bases and J by 6 bases, with 13 bases left in between. CDR1 is SGHTA and CDR2 is FQGNSA in the germline V gene. The CDR3 loop spans 13 amino acids.

The V gene is TRBV20-1, the J gene TRBJ1-1; D gene uncertain. Germline CDR1 and CDR2: DFQATT and SNEGSKA (reference sequence). There are 9 residues in the CDR3. Trimming left V 3 bases short and J 7 bases short, with 3 bases between. The CDR3 loop is CSASDEAFF. CDR3 DNA sequence: TGCAGTGCTAGTGATGAAGCTTTCTTT.

This clone was counted a few times. V is TRBV29-1 and J is TRBJ2-5; tentatively, D is TRBD1 or TRBD2 (7 bases each). V lost 6 bases and J lost 5, with 16 bases in between. CDR3 length: 13 amino acids. From germline, CDR1 is SQVTM and CDR2 ANQGSEA. CDR3 DNA: TGCAGCGTACAAATCCAGGGGGGGGAGACCCAGTACTTC. Translating gives CSVQIQGGETQYF.

This chain uses TRBV15 with TRBJ1-2; a possible D gene is TRBD1 (6 bases). This CDR3 region has 17 residues. V lost 5 bases, J lost 2 bases, and 21 bases lay in between. The germline gives CDR1 LNHNV, CDR2 YYDKDF (reference sequence). This CDR3 is CATSPRIGGAANYGYTF. CDR3 sequence (DNA): TGTGCCACCAGCCCTCGAATCGGGGGGGCCGCAAACTATGGCTACACCTTC.

The V gene is TRBV4-1, the J gene TRBJ1-4, with D maybe TRBD1 (5 bases). V was cut by 6 bases and J by 7 bases, with 18 bases left in between. This CDR3 is 15 amino acids long. Germline CDR1 and CDR2: MGHRA and YSYEKL. This CDR3 reads CASSLGAGMAEKLFF. CDR3 coding DNA: TGCGCCAGCAGTCTCGGGGCGGGCATGGCTGAAAAACTGTTTTTT.

The chain couples TRBV15 to TRBJ2-6, with D tentatively TRBD1 (6 bases). CDR3 size: 16 residues. Trimming removed 5 bases from V and 0 bases from J, with 11 bases in between. The germline CDR1 and CDR2 sequences are LNHNV and YYDKDF (reference sequence). CDR3 sequence (DNA): TGTGCCACCAGCCGGGGCAGGGGCTCTGGGGCCAACGTCCTGACTTTC. Amino acids: CATSRGRGSGANVLTF. Using reference TRBV15 and TRBJ2-6 for the parts outside the CDR3, the full variable domain is DAMVIQNPRYQVTQFGKPVTLSCSQTLNHNVMYWYQQKSSQAPKLLFHYYDKDFNNEADTPDNFQSRRPNTSFCFLDIRSPGLGDTAMYLCATSRGRGSGANVLTFGAGSRLTVL.

J is TRBJ2-3 and V is TRBV9; 8 bases line up with TRBD1. The CDR3 covers 15 residues. V lost 4 bases to trimming and J lost 3 bases; unmatched junction nucleotides: 7. Per germline, CDR1 SGDLS and CDR2 YYNGEE. CDR3 loop: CASSPSGQGTDTQYF. The CDR3 nucleotides are TGTGCCAGCAGCCCCTCCGGACAGGGAACAGATACGCAGTATTTT. Supplemented by reference TRBV9 and TRBJ2-3, the full variable domain reads DSGVTQTPKHLITATGQRVTLRCSPRSGDLSVYWYQQSLDQGLQFLIQYYNGEERAKGNILERFSAQQFPDLHSELNLSSLELGDSALYFCASSPSGQGTDTQYFGPGTRLTVL.

In this sample, this clone turned up a few times. V is TRBV29-1 and J is TRBJ2-3; 9 nucleotides agree with TRBD2. V dropped 4 bases and J dropped 2; count of bases not matched to a gene: 4. The CDR3 has 14 residues. The germline CDR1 and CDR2 sequences are SQVTM and ANQGSEA. The CDR3 spells CSVVLAGHTDTQYF. Here the CDR3 DNA reads TGCAGCGTTGTTCTAGCGGGACACACAGATACGCAGTATTTT.

Details on this clone: Other DNA sequences in this specimen translate into the identical CDR3. The chain carries TRBV9 and TRBJ2-3; D unresolved. CDR3 size: 12 residues. Deletions cut 0 bases from V and 5 bases from J, with 4 bases between. Looked up from germline, CDR1 is SGDLS and CDR2 is YYNGEE. CDR3 residues: CASSVEVDTQYF. The CDR3, as DNA: TGTGCCAGCAGCGTAGAAGTAGATACGCAGTATTTT.

With regard to this clone: The sample has other DNA sequences that encode this CDR3 too. The V and J genes are TRBV9 and TRBJ2-7, with TRBD2 identical over 9 bases. V was pared by 2 bases and J by 3 bases, with 6 bases of the junction left unmatched. The CDR3 consists of 15 residues. The germline V gene encodes CDR1 SGDLS and CDR2 YYNGEE. The CDR3 DNA reads as TGTGCCAGCAGCGTCGAGCTAGCGGGATTCTACGAGCAGTACTTC. This encodes CASSVELAGFYEQYF.

The rearrangement joins TRBV5-1 to TRBJ1-5; D ambiguous. Trimming cost V 0 bases and J 5 bases, with 9 bases left between them. CDR1 is SGHRS and CDR2 is YFSETQ in the germline V gene. The CDR3 spans 14 residues. The CDR3 loop is CASSLDWNYQPQHF. The CDR3 bases are TGCGCCAGCAGCTTGGATTGGAACTATCAGCCCCAGCATTTT.

The chain is built from TRBV27 and TRBJ2-3, with no clear D. Trimming left V 2 bases short and J 6 bases short, with 9 bases between. The length of the CDR3 is 13 residues. CDR1 MNHEY and CDR2 SMNVEV come from the germline V gene (reference sequence). This CDR3 is CASSLGLEDTQYF. CDR3 nucleotides: TGTGCCAGCAGTTTAGGCTTAGAGGATACGCAGTATTTT.

The chain has TRBV7-8 and TRBJ1-1; TRBD1 matches 12 bases. J lost 4 bases, V lost 5 bases, and 11 bases had no gene match. This CDR3 has 17 residues. CDR1 SGHVS and CDR2 FQNEAQ come from the germline V gene. The CDR3: CASSQTGQGARGTEAFF. CDR3 nucleotides: TGTGCCAGCAGCCAGACGGGACAGGGGGCGAGGGGCACTGAAGCTTTCTTT.

This clone was seen more than once but under ten times. The chain is built from TRBV7-2 and TRBJ2-1; D is ambiguous. The CDR3 spans 12 residues. V was trimmed by 5 bases and J by 5 bases, leaving 7 bases between them. Germline V gene data show CDR1 as SGHTA and CDR2 as FQGNSA. CDR3 residues: CASSVKNNEQFF. The CDR3 DNA reads as TGTGCCAGCAGCGTTAAAAACAATGAGCAGTTCTTC.

The chain has TRBV5-1 and TRBJ2-5, with TRBD1 as a possible D gene (5 bases). The CDR3 is 13 amino acids. Deletions cut 0 bases from V and 5 bases from J, with 8 bases between. The germline CDR1 and CDR2 sequences are SGHRS and YFSETQ. In nucleotides, the CDR3 is TGCGCCAGCAGCTTGGGGGGCCGGGAGACCCAGTACTTC. This sequence encodes CASSLGGRETQYF.

This chain links TRBV7-6 with TRBJ1-3, with 11 bases fitting TRBD1. CDR3 length: 17 residues. The germline V gene encodes CDR1 SGHVS and CDR2 FNYEAQ. V gave up 5 bases and J gave up 3 bases; unmatched junction bases: 9. CDR3 protein: CASSQLGQGARGNTIYF. CDR3 nucleotide sequence: TGTGCCAGCAGCCAACTTGGACAGGGGGCTCGTGGAAACACCATATATTTT.

This chain uses TRBV4-3 with TRBJ2-3; D could derive from TRBD1 or TRBD2 (7 bases each). Trimming took off 3 bases at V and 5 bases at J, with 15 bases between the two ends. Per germline, CDR1 LGHNA and CDR2 YSLEER. CDR3 length: 15 amino acids. The CDR3 loop reads CASSHRQGGRDTQYF. CDR3 nucleotide sequence: TGCGCCAGCAGCCATCGACAGGGAGGGAGAGATACGCAGTATTTT.

This chain joins TRBV6-4 and TRBJ2-3, with 12 bases identical to TRBD2. V shed 5 bases and J 4 bases; nucleotides not matched to a gene: 4. Germline loops: CDR1 MRHNA, CDR2 SNTAGT. This CDR3 contains 15 residues. The CDR3 nucleotides are TGTGCCAGCAGTTCACTAGCGGGAGGACCAGATACGCAGTATTTT. Residues: CASSSLAGGPDTQYF.

The chain joins TRBV6-5 to TRBJ1-2; no clear D. With 2 bases removed from V and 8 bases from J, the gap between germline ends came to 9 bases. Per germline, CDR1 MNHEY and CDR2 SVGAGI. The CDR3 is made up of 12 amino acids. CDR3 sequence: CASSYTAEGYTF. For the CDR3, the DNA is TGTGCCAGCAGTTACACTGCCGAGGGCTACACCTTC.